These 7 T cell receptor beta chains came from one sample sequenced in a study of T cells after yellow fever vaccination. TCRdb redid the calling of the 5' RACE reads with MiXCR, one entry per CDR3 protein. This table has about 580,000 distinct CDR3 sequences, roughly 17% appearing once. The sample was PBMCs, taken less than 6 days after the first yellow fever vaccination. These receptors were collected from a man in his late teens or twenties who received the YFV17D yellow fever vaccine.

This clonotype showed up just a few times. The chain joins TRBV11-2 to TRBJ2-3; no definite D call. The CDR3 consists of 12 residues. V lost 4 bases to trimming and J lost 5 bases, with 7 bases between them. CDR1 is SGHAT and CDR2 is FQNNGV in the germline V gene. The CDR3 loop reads CASSSERDTQYF. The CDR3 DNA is TGTGCCAGCAGCTCTGAAAGAGATACGCAGTATTTT.

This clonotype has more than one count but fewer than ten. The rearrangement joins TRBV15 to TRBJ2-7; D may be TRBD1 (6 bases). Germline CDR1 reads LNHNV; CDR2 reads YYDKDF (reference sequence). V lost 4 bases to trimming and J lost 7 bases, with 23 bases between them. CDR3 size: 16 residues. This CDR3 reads CATSKEGGRGYGEQYF. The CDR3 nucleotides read TGTGCCACCAGCAAAGAGGGCGGCAGGGGATATGGAGAGCAGTACTTC.

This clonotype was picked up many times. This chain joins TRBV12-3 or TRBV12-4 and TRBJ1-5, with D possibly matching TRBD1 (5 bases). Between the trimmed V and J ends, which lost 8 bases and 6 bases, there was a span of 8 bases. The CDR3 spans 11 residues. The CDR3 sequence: CASGGSQPQHF. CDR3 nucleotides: TGTGCCAGCGGGGGATCTCAGCCCCAGCATTTT.

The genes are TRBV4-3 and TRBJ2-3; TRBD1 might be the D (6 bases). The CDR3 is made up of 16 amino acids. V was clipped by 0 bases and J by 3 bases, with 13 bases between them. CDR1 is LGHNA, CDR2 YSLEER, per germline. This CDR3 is CASSQDGTPGTDTQYF. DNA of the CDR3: TGCGCCAGCAGCCAAGACGGGACACCGGGGACAGATACGCAGTATTTT.

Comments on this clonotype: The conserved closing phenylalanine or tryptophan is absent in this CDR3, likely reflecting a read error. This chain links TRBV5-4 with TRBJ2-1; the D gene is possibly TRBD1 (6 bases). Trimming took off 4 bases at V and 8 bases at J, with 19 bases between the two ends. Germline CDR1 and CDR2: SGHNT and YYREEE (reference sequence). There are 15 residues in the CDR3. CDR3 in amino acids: CASSHLLAGVDEQFL. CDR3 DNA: TGTGCCAGCAGCCACCTCTTGGCAGGGGTGGATGAGCAGTTCCTC.

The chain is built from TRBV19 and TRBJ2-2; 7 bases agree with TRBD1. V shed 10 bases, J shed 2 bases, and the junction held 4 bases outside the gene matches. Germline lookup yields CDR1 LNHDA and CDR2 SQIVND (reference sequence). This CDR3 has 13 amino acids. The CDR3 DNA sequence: TGTGCCATCCGGGACAGTAACACCGGGGAGCTGTTTTTT. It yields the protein CAIRDSNTGELFF.

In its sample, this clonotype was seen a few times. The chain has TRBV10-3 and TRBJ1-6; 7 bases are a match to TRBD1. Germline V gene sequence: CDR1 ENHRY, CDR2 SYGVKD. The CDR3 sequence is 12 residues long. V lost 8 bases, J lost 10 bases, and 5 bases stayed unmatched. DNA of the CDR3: TGTGCCATCGGTCAGGGGGACTCACCCCTCCACTTT. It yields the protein CAIGQGDSPLHF.